Listed below are T cell receptor beta chains from one sample, sequenced in a study of technical replicates of blood from a few donors. Sequenced by immunoSEQ multiplex PCR; TCRdb stores in-frame clones only, minus some. The table lists approximately 79,000 clones, around 94% of them singletons. The source material was T cells isolated from PBMCs. These receptors all stem from a human donor in good health. The CDR3 runs from the conserved cysteine through the conserved F or W. A D gene is named only where the DNA matches it firmly. Rows give clone size only sometimes, using once, few, many, or a class for an expanded clone.

J gene	D gene	V gene	clone size	CDR3 protein	CDR3 DNA
TRBJ2-1	.	TRBV10-1	once	CATSVASSYNEQFF	TGCGCCACCTCCGTAGCGAGCTCCTACAATGAGCAGTTCTTC
TRBJ2-5	.	TRBV7-3	few	CASSLMGGNQETQYF	TGTGCCAGCAGCTTAATGGGCGGGAACCAAGAGACCCAGTACTTC
TRBJ2-5	.	TRBV6-6	.	CASSRQETQYF	TGTGCCAGCAGCCGCCAAGAGACCCAGTACTTC
TRBJ2-1	TRBD2	TRBV5-1	.	CASKTRPGLAGASEQFF	TGCGCCAGCAAAACAAGACCGGGACTAGCGGGAGCAAGTGAGCAGTTCTTC
TRBJ2-1	.	TRBV2	.	CASQGSSYNEQFF	TGTGCCAGCCAGGGCAGCTCCTACAATGAGCAGTTCTTC
TRBJ2-7	.	TRBV6-5	.	CASSSRREQYF	TGTGCCAGCAGTTCTAGGCGCGAGCAGTACTTC
TRBJ2-7	.	TRBV6-1	.	CASSEGGLTYEQYF	TGTGCCAGCAGTGAAGGAGGACTCACCTACGAGCAGTACTTC
TRBJ1-4	TRBD1	TRBV4-2	.	CASSAPGQNEKLFF	TGTGCCAGCAGTGCTCCGGGACAGAATGAAAAACTGTTTTTT
TRBJ1-5	.	TRBV18	.	CASSLSGEGQPQHF	TGTGCCAGCTCACTCTCAGGGGAGGGTCAGCCCCAGCATTTT
TRBJ2-1	TRBD1	TRBV7-6	.	CASGSGTGRNEQFF	TGTGCCAGCGGATCCGGGACAGGGCGGAATGAGCAGTTCTTC
TRBJ2-7	.	TRBV27	once	CASSLSLAGSYEQYF	TGTGCCAGCAGTTTAAGTCTAGCTGGCTCCTACGAGCAGTACTTC
TRBJ1-3	TRBD1	TRBV19	once	CASSMVVRTGNPGNTIYF	TGTGCCAGTAGTATGGTTGTCCGGACAGGGAACCCTGGAAACACCATATATTTT
TRBJ2-3	.	TRBV6-1	.	CASSTLGDTQYF	TGTGCCAGCAGTACACTAGGGGATACGCAGTATTTT
TRBJ1-3	.	TRBV4-1	.	CASSQVMGNGNTIYF	TGCGCCAGCAGCCAAGTGATGGGCAATGGAAACACCATATATTTT
TRBJ1-2	.	TRBV7-9	.	CASSLRQHYGYTF	TGTGCCAGCAGCCTCAGACAGCACTATGGCTACACCTTC
TRBJ2-2	TRBD2	TRBV6-1	.	CASSFSSGRAGELFF	TGTGCCAGCAGTTTTTCTAGCGGGAGGGCCGGGGAGCTGTTTTTT
TRBJ2-7	TRBD1	TRBV5-1	.	CASSLLYFGQGRFYEQYF	TGCGCCAGCAGCTTGCTATATTTCGGACAGGGTAGATTCTACGAGCAGTACTTC
TRBJ2-7	.	TRBV5-4	.	CASSLVPQAYEQYF	TGTGCCAGCAGCTTGGTTCCTCAGGCCTACGAGCAGTACTTC
TRBJ2-7	TRBD1	TRBV7-9	few	CASSPPGTGFPEQYF	TGTGCCAGCAGCCCACCCGGGACAGGGTTTCCCGAGCAGTACTTC
TRBJ2-2	TRBD2	TRBV15	.	CATSRGAGRVTGELFF	TGTGCCACCAGCAGAGGGGCCGGGAGGGTCACCGGGGAGCTGTTTTTT
TRBJ2-7	.	TRBV20-1	.	CSARHNYEQYF	TGCAGTGCTCGACATAACTACGAGCAGTACTTC
TRBJ2-1	.	TRBV7-3	.	CASSLLGAANEQFF	TGTGCCAGCAGCTTATTGGGGGCTGCAAATGAGCAGTTCTTC
TRBJ1-3	.	TRBV7-9	few	CASHGRPRDMPGNTIYF	TGTGCCAGCCACGGCCGGCCCCGGGACATGCCTGGAAACACCATATATTTT
TRBJ1-3	TRBD1	TRBV19	.	CASSMRGQGSSYRGNTIYF	TGTGCCAGTAGTATGCGGGGACAGGGGTCGTCCTACCGAGGAAACACCATATATTTT
TRBJ2-1	TRBD2	TRBV29-1	.	CSAGARLAEGNEQFF	TGCAGCGCAGGAGCGAGGCTAGCGGAAGGCAATGAGCAGTTCTTC
TRBJ2-1	.	TRBV4-1	.	CASSQGGGLLDYNEQFF	TGCGCCAGCAGCCAAGGCGGAGGACTATTAGACTACAATGAGCAGTTCTTC
TRBJ2-2	TRBD1	TRBV2	.	CASRGQGPGELFF	TGTGCCAGCAGAGGACAGGGGCCCGGGGAGCTGTTTTTT
TRBJ2-5	.	TRBV6-5	.	CASSYVSQETQYF	TGTGCCAGCAGTTACGTCTCCCAAGAGACCCAGTACTTC
TRBJ1-2	.	TRBV5-1	.	CASSLAQATYGYTF	TGCGCCAGCAGCTTGGCCCAGGCTACCTATGGCTACACCTTC
TRBJ1-2	.	TRBV5-1	.	CASSQTATYGYTF	TGCGCCAGCAGTCAGACAGCGACTTATGGCTACACCTTC
TRBJ1-1	.	TRBV19	.	CASSPRAGGDTEAFF	TGTGCCAGTAGTCCCCGAGCGGGGGGGGACACTGAAGCTTTCTTT
TRBJ2-7	.	TRBV28	few	CASSLGTKPYEQYF	TGTGCCAGCAGTTTAGGGACAAAGCCCTACGAGCAGTACTTC
TRBJ2-3	TRBD2	TRBV28	.	CASSFRLRGRGGDTQYF	TGTGCCAGCAGTTTTCGACTTCGCGGGAGGGGGGGAGATACGCAGTATTTT
TRBJ2-7	TRBD1	TRBV29-1	.	CSAKTGVYEQYF	TGCAGCGCCAAGACAGGGGTCTACGAGCAGTACTTC
TRBJ2-1	TRBD2	TRBV10-3	.	CAISEKRDGEQFF	TGTGCCATCAGTGAGAAGCGGGACGGTGAGCAGTTCTTC
TRBJ1-4	TRBD1	TRBV28	.	CASSFPGQGGEKLFF	TGTGCCAGCAGTTTCCCGGGACAGGGCGGTGAAAAACTGTTTTTT
TRBJ1-5	.	TRBV25-1	.	CASSEGSGEPQHF	TGTGCCAGCAGTGAAGGGAGCGGGGAGCCCCAGCATTTT
TRBJ1-2	.	TRBV15	.	CATSRPPYPARGYTF	TGTGCCACCAGCAGGCCTCCCTACCCCGCACGGGGCTACACCTTC
TRBJ2-7	.	TRBV7-9	.	CASSTLHEQYF	TGTGCCAGCAGTACTCTCCACGAGCAGTACTTC
TRBJ1-5	.	TRBV27	.	CASWRVYSNQPQHF	TGTGCCAGCTGGCGGGTCTATAGCAATCAGCCCCAGCATTTT
TRBJ2-1	.	TRBV5-6	.	CASSPEDSLHEQFF	TGTGCCAGCAGCCCCGAGGACAGTCTCCATGAGCAGTTCTTC
TRBJ2-4	TRBD1	TRBV6-1	.	CASSDGLGTGKFIDKNIQYF	TGTGCCAGCAGTGACGGGTTGGGGACAGGGAAATTTATTGACAAAAACATTCAGTACTTC
TRBJ2-2	TRBD1	TRBV5-1	.	CASSSDRANTGELFF	TGCGCCAGCAGCTCGGACAGGGCGAACACCGGGGAGCTGTTTTTT
TRBJ2-1	.	TRBV27	.	CASSLLGNNEQFF	TGTGCCAGCAGTTTACTAGGAAACAATGAGCAGTTCTTC
TRBJ2-7	TRBD2	TRBV2	.	CASNPGASGRARSGYEQYF	TGTGCCAGCAACCCTGGGGCTAGCGGGAGGGCCAGGTCTGGGTACGAGCAGTACTTC
TRBJ1-5	.	TRBV15	.	CATSREYYSNQPQHF	TGTGCCACCAGCAGAGAGTACTATTCGAATCAGCCCCAGCATTTT
TRBJ1-5	.	TRBV15	.	CATSLRDSNQPQHF	TGTGCCACCAGCTTGAGAGATAGCAATCAGCCCCAGCATTTT
TRBJ2-7	TRBD1	TRBV5-6	.	CASSLGQGYYEQYF	TGTGCCAGCAGCTTGGGACAGGGGTACTACGAGCAGTACTTC
TRBJ1-2	TRBD1	TRBV19	once	CASRGQDSSMEGYTF	TGTGCCAGTAGAGGACAGGACTCTTCCATGGAAGGCTACACTTTC
TRBJ2-4	TRBD1	TRBV14	.	CASSQDPGGAGIQYF	TGTGCCAGCAGCCAAGATCCAGGGGGCGCTGGCATTCAGTACTTC